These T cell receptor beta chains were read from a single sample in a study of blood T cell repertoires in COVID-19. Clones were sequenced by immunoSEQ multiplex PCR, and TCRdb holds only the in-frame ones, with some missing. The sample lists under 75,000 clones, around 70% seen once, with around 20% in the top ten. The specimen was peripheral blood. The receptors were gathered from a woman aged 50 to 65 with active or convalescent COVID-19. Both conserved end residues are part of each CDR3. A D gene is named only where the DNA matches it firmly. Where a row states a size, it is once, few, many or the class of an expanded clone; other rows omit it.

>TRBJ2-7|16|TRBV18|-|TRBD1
TGTGCCAGCTCACGTCGGGGGACAGGGTCTTCCTACGAGCAGTACTTC
CASSRRGTGSSYEQYF
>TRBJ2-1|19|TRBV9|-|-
TGTGCCAGCAGCCCTATACCCCGAAGCGGGCCTAGCTCCTACAATGAGCAGTTCTTC
CASSPIPRSGPSSYNEQFF
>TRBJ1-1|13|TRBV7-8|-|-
TGTGCCAGCAGCTTATATAGAAACACTGAAGCTTTCTTT
CASSLYRNTEAFF
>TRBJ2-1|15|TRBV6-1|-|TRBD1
TGTGCCAGCAGTGAGGGACAGGGGGTTTACAATGAGCAGTTCTTC
CASSEGQGVYNEQFF
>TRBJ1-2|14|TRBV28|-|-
TGTGCCAGCAGTTTGGGCCAGGGACTCTATGGCTACACCTTC
CASSLGQGLYGYTF
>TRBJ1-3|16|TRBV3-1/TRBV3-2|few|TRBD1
TGTGCCAGCAGCCACCTACAGGGGTCGGGGAGAAACACCATATATTTT
CASSHLQGSGRNTIYF
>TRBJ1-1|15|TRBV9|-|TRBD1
TGTGCCAGCAGCGTAGCTTGGGACAGGAACACTGAAGCTTTCTTT
CASSVAWDRNTEAFF
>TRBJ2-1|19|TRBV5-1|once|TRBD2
TGCGCCAGCAGCTACCCGACTAGCGGGAGGCAGAGCTCCTACAATGAGCAGTTCTTC
CASSYPTSGRQSSYNEQFF
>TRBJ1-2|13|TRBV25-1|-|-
TGTGCCAGCAGTGATCAGGGTAACTATGGCTACACCTTC
CASSDQGNYGYTF
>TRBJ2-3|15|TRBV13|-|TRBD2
TGTGCCAGCAGACTAGCGTTTGGCGGGGCAGATACGCAGTATTTT
CASRLAFGGADTQYF
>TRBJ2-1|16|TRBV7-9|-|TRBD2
TGTGCCAGCAGCTTAGCGCTAAGCGGGAGGGCCCATGAGCAGTTCTTC
CASSLALSGRAHEQFF
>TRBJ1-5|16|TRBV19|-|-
TGTGCCAGTAGGAGAAGGCCCCGGGACATCAATCAGCCCCAGCATTTT
CASRRRPRDINQPQHF
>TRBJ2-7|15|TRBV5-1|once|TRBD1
TGCGCCAGCAGCTTGTCAGGACAGGGGGTTGGCGAGCAGTACTTC
CASSLSGQGVGEQYF
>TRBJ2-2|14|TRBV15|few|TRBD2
TGTGCCACCCAAGCGGGGGTTGCCGCCGGGGAGCTGTTTTTT
CATQAGVAAGELFF
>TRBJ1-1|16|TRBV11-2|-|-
TGTGCCAGCAGCTTAGAAGCCGGGGTCTGGTACACTGAAGCTTTCTTT
CASSLEAGVWYTEAFF
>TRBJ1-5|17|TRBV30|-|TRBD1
TGTGCCTGGAGCTCACCCGGGACAGGCTATAGCAATCAGCCCCAGCATTTT
CAWSSPGTGYSNQPQHF
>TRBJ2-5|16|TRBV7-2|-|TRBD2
TGTGCCAGCAGCTTAGTACGACTAGCGGGAGACGAGACCCAGTACTTC
CASSLVRLAGDETQYF